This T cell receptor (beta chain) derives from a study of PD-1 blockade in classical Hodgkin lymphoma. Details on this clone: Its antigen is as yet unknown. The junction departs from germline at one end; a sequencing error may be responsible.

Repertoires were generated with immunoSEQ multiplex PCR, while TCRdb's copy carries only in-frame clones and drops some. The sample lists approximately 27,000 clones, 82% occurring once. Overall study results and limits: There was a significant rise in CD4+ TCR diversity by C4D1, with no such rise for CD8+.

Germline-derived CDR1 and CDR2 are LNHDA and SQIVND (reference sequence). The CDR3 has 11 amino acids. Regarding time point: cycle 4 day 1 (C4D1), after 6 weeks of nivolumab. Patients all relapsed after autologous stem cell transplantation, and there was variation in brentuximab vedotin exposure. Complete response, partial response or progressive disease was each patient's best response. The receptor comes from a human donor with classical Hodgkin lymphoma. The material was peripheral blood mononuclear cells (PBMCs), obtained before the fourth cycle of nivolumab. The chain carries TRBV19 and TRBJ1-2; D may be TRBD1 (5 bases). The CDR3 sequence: CASRIGAGYTF. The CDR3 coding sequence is TGTGCCAGTAGGATAGGGGCAGGCTACACCTTC.